The 28 T cell receptor beta chains reported below all come from one sample, sequenced in a study of CD8 T cells in ankylosing spondylitis. TCRdb reanalysed the 5' RACE reads using MiXCR and keeps one entry per CDR3 protein. The data show approximately 300,000 distinct CDR3 sequences, over 15% seen once. Input material: blood, either unsorted or a sorted T cell fraction (not recorded which). The receptors were gathered from a male donor with ankylosing spondylitis or in good health (not recorded which).

This clonotype was seen at least ten times. The chain employs TRBV24-1 and TRBJ2-1; unclear D gene. Germline V gene sequence: CDR1 KGHDR, CDR2 SFDVKD. V lost 5 bases to trimming and J lost 7 bases, with 11 bases between them. The CDR3 extends over 13 amino acids. The DNA of the CDR3 is TGTGCCACCAGTGGGCCAGGAGCAAATGAGCAGTTCTTC. Its translation: CATSGPGANEQFF.

This clonotype has more than one count but fewer than ten. The V call is TRBV5-1, the J call TRBJ1-5, with D perhaps TRBD1 (5 bases). Deletions cut 2 bases from V and 5 bases from J, with 14 bases between. The CDR3 has 15 residues. Germline V CDR1 and CDR2: SGHRS, YFSETQ. CDR3 DNA sequence: TGCGCCAGCAGCTTCGGGTCAGGGACGGATCAGCCCCAGCATTTT. Its translation is CASSFGSGTDQPQHF.

This clonotype occurred a few times. The CDR3 sequence: CASSQEAGQPKAEAFF. The CDR3 nucleotides read TGTGCCAGCAGCCAAGAGGCCGGTCAACCGAAGGCTGAAGCTTTCTTT. The chain is built from TRBV3-1 and TRBJ1-1, with D unresolved. The CDR3 has 16 residues. The V gene's germline CDR1 is LGHDT and CDR2 YNNKEL (reference sequence). Trimming shortened V by 0 bases and J by 6 bases, and 17 bases separated the two germline ends.

The chain has TRBV9 and TRBJ1-1; possible D gene TRBD1, 6 bases. The CDR3 is 18 residues long. V dropped 4 bases and J dropped 5 bases, with 27 bases sitting between them. The germline V gene has CDR1 SGDLS and CDR2 YYNGEE. DNA of the CDR3: TGTGCCAGCAGCAATAATCCCAGGGGACTAGCCGTTCCAACTGAAGCTTTCTTT. Its translation: CASSNNPRGLAVPTEAFF.

In the case of this clonotype: A read error may account for a junction end that differs from germline. The chain carries TRBV3-1 and TRBJ2-4; D is possibly TRBD2 (6 bases). The CDR3 covers 14 residues. Germline V CDR1 and CDR2: LGHDT, YNNKEL (reference sequence). The CDR3 bases are TGTGCCAGCAGCCAAGATCGGGACTCAAACACTCAGTACTTC. Protein product: CASSQDRDSNTQYF.

CDR3 nucleotide sequence: TGTGCCAGCAGCCAAGAGGGTCGGACAGGAAGATTCAATGAGCAGTTCTTC. It yields the protein CASSQEGRTGRFNEQFF. The chain joins TRBV4-2 to TRBJ2-1, with 7 bases identical to TRBD1. J gave up 6 bases and V 0 bases, and 11 bases lay outside the gene matches. CDR3 length: 17 amino acids. CDR1 is LGHNA and CDR2 is YNFKEQ in the germline V gene.

There are a few counts of this clonotype. The gene calls are TRBV6-5 and TRBJ2-5; no reliable D call. The germline CDR1 and CDR2 sequences are MNHEY and SVGAGI. The CDR3 runs to 19 residues. V lost 0 bases and J 0 bases, leaving 20 bases between the germline ends. This CDR3 is CASSYSRLPTLQYQETQYF. The CDR3 DNA is TGTGCCAGCAGTTACTCGAGATTGCCGACGTTACAGTACCAAGAGACCCAGTACTTC.

Concerning this clonotype: The junction and the germline gene differ at one end; a read error may be behind it. The CDR3 nucleotides read TGTGCCAGCAGTTACTTAGTAAGGGGGTCCCCCCTCTACTTT. Translating it yields CASSYLVRGSPLYF. J is TRBJ1-6 and V is TRBV6-5; tentative D call: TRBD1 (6 bases). CDR1 and CDR2 (germline): MNHEY, SVGAGI. The CDR3 is 14 amino acids.

This chain uses TRBV11-2 with TRBJ1-6; the D is unclear. Germline V gene lookup returns CDR1 SGHAT and CDR2 FQNNGV. The CDR3 consists of 11 residues. V was pared by 6 bases and J by 13 bases, with 10 bases between. DNA for the CDR3: TGTGCCAGCAGTTCAGGTCTCCCCCTCCACTTT. Amino acid sequence: CASSSGLPLHF.

This clonotype was seen at least ten times. The gene calls are TRBV29-1 and TRBJ2-5; unclear D gene. The germline V and J ends were trimmed by 4 bases and 0 bases, with 9 bases remaining between them. The germline V gene has CDR1 SQVTM and CDR2 ANQGSEA. The CDR3 sequence is 13 residues long. CDR3 bases: TGCAGCGTTGTTTTGGGAAACCAAGAGACCCAGTACTTC. Its protein product is CSVVLGNQETQYF.

This clonotype was observed a few times. The chain uses TRBV20-1 and TRBJ2-1; 10 bases agree with TRBD2. Germline V CDR1 and CDR2: DFQATT, SNEGSKA (reference sequence). V dropped 5 bases and J dropped 7; count of bases not matched to a gene: 11. The CDR3 length is 15 residues. The CDR3 coding sequence is TGCAGTGCTCTTACACTAGCGGGGTTGGGAAATGAGCAGTTCTTC. Protein: CSALTLAGLGNEQFF.

The chain joins TRBV18 to TRBJ2-5; weak D call: TRBD1 (5 bases). There are 14 residues in the CDR3. Germline CDR1 is KGHSH and CDR2 is LQKENI. The ends were cut back, 1 base at V and 2 bases at J, with 8 bases in the middle. The chain's CDR3 is CASSPQQGQETQYF. DNA of the CDR3: TGTGCCAGCTCACCACAGCAGGGACAAGAGACCCAGTACTTC.

In DNA form, the CDR3 reads TGCGCCAGCAGCTGGGGAGACAGGGACGGCGAGCAGTACGTC. Protein: CASSWGDRDGEQYV. This rearrangement joins TRBV5-1 to TRBJ2-7, with 7 bases identical to TRBD1. CDR3 length equals 14 residues. V gave up 3 bases and J gave up 6 bases; unmatched junction bases: 9. Germline-derived CDR1 and CDR2 are SGHRS and YFSETQ.

This clonotype was detected only a few times. The genes are TRBV20-1 and TRBJ2-5; no reliable D call. There are 14 residues in the CDR3. The ends were cut back, 3 bases at V and 5 bases at J, with 16 bases in the middle. CDR1 DFQATT and CDR2 SNEGSKA come from the germline V gene (reference sequence). The CDR3: CSASRQDPFETQYF. The CDR3 region has the DNA TGCAGTGCTAGTCGGCAGGACCCCTTTGAGACCCAGTACTTC.

This chain connects TRBV27 to TRBJ1-1, with TRBD1 matching over 8 bases. The germline gives CDR1 MNHEY, CDR2 SMNVEV (reference sequence). Germline trimming cut 5 bases from V and 7 bases from J; bases unmatched to any gene: 6. The CDR3 sequence is 13 residues long. The DNA of the CDR3 is TGTGCCAGCAGTCTGACAGGGGACCGTGAAGCTTTCTTT. Amino acid sequence: CASSLTGDREAFF.

This clonotype was counted many times. The gene calls are TRBV5-1 and TRBJ2-1, with TRBD1 identical over 8 bases. Per the germline V gene, CDR1 is SGHRS and CDR2 is YFSETQ. With 4 bases clipped from V and 7 bases from J, the junction kept 7 bases outside the gene matches. The CDR3 is 14 residues long. The DNA of the CDR3 is TGCGCCAGCAGCGCAGGACAGGGTTTGAATGAGCAGTTCTTC. Its protein product is CASSAGQGLNEQFF.

A few counts support this clonotype. The chain couples TRBV12-3 or TRBV12-4 to TRBJ1-5; TRBD1 might be the D (5 bases). The ends were cut back, 6 bases at V and 0 bases at J, with 12 bases in the middle. This CDR3 is built from 15 residues. This CDR3 is CASRTAGYSNQPQHF. The CDR3 DNA reads TGTGCCAGCAGGACCGCAGGGTATAGCAATCAGCCCCAGCATTTT.

In its sample, this clonotype was seen many times. This rearrangement joins TRBV29-1 to TRBJ2-1, with D hard to call. V gave up 4 bases and J gave up 10 bases, with 8 bases separating them. Germline V gene data show CDR1 as SQVTM and CDR2 as ANQGSEA. This CDR3 has 10 amino acids. For the CDR3, the DNA is TGCAGCGTTGGAGGATTAGAGCAGTTCTTC. Residues: CSVGGLEQFF.

There are a few counts of this clonotype. The chain employs TRBV20-1 and TRBJ1-1; TRBD1 aligns across 8 bases. Germline CDR1 reads DFQATT; CDR2 reads SNEGSKA (reference sequence). This CDR3 has 18 amino acids. The junction had 18 bases not matched to a gene; V was cut back by 5 bases and J by 1 base. This CDR3 is CSAQIRRAGGNANTEAFF. CDR3 sequence (DNA): TGCAGTGCTCAAATCCGTCGGGCAGGGGGCAATGCGAACACTGAAGCTTTCTTT.

The V call is TRBV7-2, the J call TRBJ2-3; D is unresolved. V was trimmed by 2 bases and J by 4 bases, leaving 13 bases between them. Germline CDR1 and CDR2: SGHTA and FQGNSA. This CDR3 region has 15 residues. CDR3 region: CASSLFSSAADTQYF. Here the CDR3 DNA reads TGTGCCAGCAGCTTATTTTCCTCGGCGGCAGATACGCAGTATTTT. Full variable domain (outside the CDR3, taken from reference TRBV7-2 and TRBJ2-3): GAGVSQSPSNKVTEKGKDVELRCDPISGHTALYWYRQSLGQGLEFLIYFQGNSAPDKSGLPSDRFSAERTGGSVSTLTIQRTQQEDSAVYLCASSLFSSAADTQYFGPGTRLTVL.

This clonotype was seen at least ten times. This chain connects TRBV5-5 to TRBJ2-1; D ambiguous. The CDR3 is 14 residues long. Trimming stripped 2 bases from V and 2 bases from J, with 8 bases between. Germline V gene data show CDR1 as SGHKS and CDR2 as YYEKEE (reference sequence). CDR3 in amino acids: CASSFQATYNEQFF. The CDR3 DNA is TGTGCCAGCAGCTTCCAGGCCACCTACAATGAGCAGTTCTTC.

V is TRBV3-1 and J is TRBJ2-1; TRBD1 matches at 10 bases. The CDR3 runs to 18 residues. CDR1 and CDR2 (germline): LGHDT, YNNKEL (reference sequence). The V segment lost 4 bases and the J segment 7 bases; nucleotides outside the gene matches: 16. As DNA, the CDR3 is TGTGCCAGCAGCCCCCGGGACAGGGGTTTAGCGGGGTGGAATGAGCAGTTCTTC. Amino acid sequence: CASSPRDRGLAGWNEQFF.

This clonotype was detected a few times. The CDR3 spells CASSFGEFGGNTIYF. The CDR3 DNA reads TGTGCCAGCAGTTTCGGGGAGTTTGGTGGAAACACCATATATTTT. The chain uses TRBV12-3 or TRBV12-4 and TRBJ1-3; D unclear. The CDR3 is made up of 15 amino acids. The V end was cut by 3 bases, the J end by 3 bases, with 12 bases between.

This clonotype appeared a few times. The chain employs TRBV5-1 and TRBJ1-1; TRBD1 is a possible D gene (5 bases). Germline CDR1 is SGHRS and CDR2 is YFSETQ. Trimming left V 0 bases short and J 3 bases short, with 12 bases between. CDR3 size: 15 residues. The CDR3 is CASSLAVQDDTEAFF. The CDR3 nucleotides read TGCGCCAGCAGCTTGGCTGTACAGGACGACACTGAAGCTTTCTTT.

There are a few counts of this clonotype. The gene calls are TRBV7-3 and TRBJ2-2, with D possibly TRBD2 on 5 matching bases. V was trimmed by 1 base and J by 6 bases, leaving 9 bases between them. Germline lookup yields CDR1 SGHTA and CDR2 FQGTGA. This CDR3 region has 14 residues. CDR3 protein: CASSLIPGAGELFF. The CDR3 DNA sequence: TGTGCCAGCAGCTTAATTCCCGGGGCCGGGGAGCTGTTTTTT.

The chain recombines TRBV19 with TRBJ1-3; D uncertain. Trimming stripped 6 bases from V and 0 bases from J, with 6 bases between. Germline V gives CDR1 LNHDA, CDR2 SQIVND (reference sequence). The CDR3 is 13 amino acids. The CDR3 bases are TGTGCCAGTAGCGAGGACTCTGGAAACACCATATATTTT. This sequence encodes CASSEDSGNTIYF.

This clonotype was counted ten times or more. V gene TRBV29-1 combines with J gene TRBJ2-3; D unclear. Germline lookup yields CDR1 SQVTM and CDR2 ANQGSEA. V was pared by 6 bases and J by 0 bases, with 19 bases between. This CDR3 comprises 16 residues. CDR3 sequence: CSVNTALGFSTDTQYF. The CDR3 DNA sequence: TGCAGCGTCAACACGGCTCTGGGTTTTAGCACAGATACGCAGTATTTT.

This chain connects TRBV2 to TRBJ2-5; D is ambiguous. Germline CDR1 and CDR2: SNHLY and FYNNEI. Trimming pared 3 bases from V and 2 bases from J, leaving 7 bases between. This CDR3 has 13 amino acids. CDR3 region: CASSEGIQETQYF. In nucleotides, the CDR3 is TGTGCCAGCAGTGAGGGGATTCAAGAGACCCAGTACTTC.